The 4 T cell receptor beta chains presented below share a single source sample, sequenced in a study of T-cell memory formation after mild COVID-19. Using its own MiXCR run on the 5' RACE reads, TCRdb lists one record per CDR3 protein. Of approximately 190,000 distinct CDR3 sequences in the sample, about 17% were seen once. The source material was PBMCs or a T cell subset sorted from them (not recorded which). The receptors were sampled from an adult woman who had mild COVID-19 (a few samples of this study predate the infection). Cell type and time point are not known.

This clonotype was detected many times. V usage is TRBV7-2 and J usage is TRBJ2-1; 7 bases are a match to TRBD2. CDR1 and CDR2 from the germline V gene are SGHTA and FQGNSA. This CDR3 contains 14 residues. V dropped 1 base and J dropped 15; count of bases not matched to a gene: 12. CDR3 DNA: TGTGCCAGCAGCTTAGTCTGGGTAGCGGGTGATTCGTTCTTC. Its translation: CASSLVWVAGDSFF.

This clonotype was detected a few times. The chain is built from TRBV6-2 or TRBV6-3 and TRBJ2-1; 11 bases are a match to TRBD2. The CDR3 is made up of 13 amino acids. Losses at the gene ends were 6 bases for V and 6 bases for J; bases not matched to a gene: 1. CDR1 and CDR2 from the germline V gene are MNHEY and SVGEGT. In DNA, the CDR3 is TGTGCCAGCAGACTAGCGGGAGTCAATGAGCAGTTCTTC. Translation: CASRLAGVNEQFF.

This chain uses TRBV2 with TRBJ2-2; the D call may be TRBD1 or TRBD2 (5 bases each). Deletions cut 5 bases from V and 4 bases from J, with 11 bases between. Germline CDR1 and CDR2: SNHLY and FYNNEI. The CDR3 contains 14 residues. This chain's CDR3 is CASSKGPATGELFF. The DNA for the CDR3 is TGTGCCAGCAGTAAGGGACCGGCCACCGGGGAGCTGTTTTTT.

The chain employs TRBV3-1 and TRBJ1-1; TRBD1 might be the D (6 bases). Trimming left V 5 bases short and J 1 base short, with 11 bases between. Germline CDR1 and CDR2: LGHDT and YNNKEL (reference sequence). The CDR3 covers 14 residues. CDR3 sequence reads: CASSAPGENTEAFF. DNA for the CDR3: TGTGCCAGCAGCGCCCCAGGGGAGAACACTGAAGCTTTCTTT.